A selection of T cell receptor beta chains follows, all from one sample in a study of cytomegalovirus exposure and HLA in healthy donors. Only in-frame clones appear in the TCRdb table, and some are missing; sequencing was by immunoSEQ multiplex PCR. The sample carries approximately 62,000 clones, about 91% recorded once. Sequencing input: PBMCs. The receptors come from a woman younger than 35 in good health and CMV-seronegative. Both conserved end residues are part of each CDR3. Fields, in order: clone size, D gene, J gene, V gene, CDR3 DNA, CDR3 protein. A D gene is named only where the DNA matches it firmly. Clone size is given for some rows only: seen once, a few or many times, or a class if the clone is expanded.

NA TRBD2 TRBJ2-1 TRBV12-5 TGTGCTAGTGGTTTGGTATTTGGTTGGGGCGGGAGCTCCTACAATGAGCAGTTCTTC CASGLVFGWGGSSYNEQFF
NA NA TRBJ2-7 TRBV27 TGTGCCAGCAGTTCCCCAGGGGCGGCCACCTACGAGCAGTACTTC CASSSPGAATYEQYF
few TRBD1 TRBJ2-7 TRBV5-1 TGCGCCAGCAGCTTGGCAGGGGGCACGAACGAGCAGTACTTC CASSLAGGTNEQYF
once NA TRBJ2-1 TRBV4-1 TGCGCCAGCAGCCAACAAGCGGTCCCCGACAATGAGCAGTTCTTC CASSQQAVPDNEQFF
NA NA TRBJ2-7 TRBV7-6 TGTGCCAGCAGCCAACAGGGCGGCGAGCAGTACTTC CASSQQGGEQYF
NA TRBD1 TRBJ1-4 TRBV28 TGTGCCAGCAGTTCGGACAGGGCGGATGAAAAACTGTTTTTT CASSSDRADEKLFF
NA NA TRBJ1-1 TRBV7-5 TGTGCCAGAAGCTTAAACTTGAACACTGAAGCTTTCTTT CARSLNLNTEAFF
once NA TRBJ2-7 TRBV28 TGTGCCAGCAGACATATCTCAAGCTACGAGCAGTACTTC CASRHISSYEQYF
NA NA TRBJ2-3 TRBV4-1 TGCGCCAGCAGCCAGGGGCAGGGCTTAGATACGCAGTATTTT CASSQGQGLDTQYF
once TRBD2 TRBJ2-1 TRBV10-2 TGCGCCAGCAGTGAGAGGCTAGCGGGGGGGCTTGGTGAGCAGTTCTTC CASSERLAGGLGEQFF
NA TRBD1 TRBJ2-2 TRBV28 TGTGCCAGCAGTTTAGGGGGACAGGTCACCGGGGAGCTGTTTTTT CASSLGGQVTGELFF
NA TRBD2 TRBJ2-1 TRBV19 TGTGCCAGTCGACTAGCGGGGGGTCATGAGCAGTTCTTC CASRLAGGHEQFF
NA TRBD1 TRBJ2-1 TRBV29-1 TGCAGCGTTGGGGACAGGGTCAATGAGCAGTTCTTC CSVGDRVNEQFF
once TRBD1 TRBJ1-3 TRBV11-3 TGTGCCAGCAGCCTGACCGGGACAGCAAACTCTGGAAACACCATATATTTT CASSLTGTANSGNTIYF
NA NA TRBJ1-2 TRBV6-1 TGTGCCAGCAGTGAAGTCTCCGGCAGGGGCTCTGGCTACACCTTC CASSEVSGRGSGYTF
NA NA TRBJ1-1 TRBV6-1 TGTGCCAGCAGTGAATGGGCGAACACTGAAGCTTTCTTT CASSEWANTEAFF
once TRBD1 TRBJ2-3 TRBV7-7 TGTGCTAGCAGCCTAGGACAGGCAGATACGCAGTATTTT CASSLGQADTQYF
NA NA TRBJ1-3 TRBV9 TGTGCCAGCAGCGAAACAGGGTCGGGAAACACCATATATTTT CASSETGSGNTIYF
once NA TRBJ2-1 TRBV28 TGTGCCAGCAGTTTGGGCCCCGCCCTAAACAATGAGCAGTTCTTC CASSLGPALNNEQFF
NA NA TRBJ1-3 TRBV11-3 TGTGCCAGCAGCTTTCGATCGGGGGGCCTCCAAAACACCATATATTTT CASSFRSGGLQNTIYF
NA NA TRBJ2-6 TRBV18 TGTGCCAGCTCACCTTACAACACTGGGGCCAACGTCCTGACTTTC CASSPYNTGANVLTF
NA NA TRBJ1-2 TRBV5-4 TGTGCCAGCAGCTTTACAGGGCCCGAAGCTAACTATGGCTACACCTTC CASSFTGPEANYGYTF
NA TRBD1 TRBJ2-1 TRBV27 TGTGCCAGCAGCCTGGGACAGGGGATAGATGAGCAGTTCTTC CASSLGQGIDEQFF
NA NA TRBJ2-2 TRBV28 TGTGCCAGCAGCCCATATGCGGGGGCCGGGACCGGGGAGCTGTTTTTT CASSPYAGAGTGELFF
NA TRBD1 TRBJ2-6 TRBV19 TGTGCCAGTAGCCAAACGGGGGACAGGGGGCTTCCTGGGGCCAACGTCCTGACTTTC CASSQTGDRGLPGANVLTF
NA NA TRBJ2-4 TRBV29-1 TGCAGCGCCGAAGGGGTGGCCAAAAACATTCAGTACTTC CSAEGVAKNIQYF